The 15 T cell receptor beta chains reported below all come from one sample, sequenced in a study of shared clonotypes between healthy human individuals. Some clones are missing from TCRdb's copy, which holds only in-frame ones; the method was immunoSEQ multiplex PCR. The sample holds 950,000 to 1,300,000 clones, around 75% seen once. Material: memory CD4+ T cells sorted from blood. As for subset: CD45RA-negative fraction. The receptor source for this set is a man between 18 and 29 years old in good health.

To note about this clone: Other DNA sequences in this sample translate to the same CDR3. The rearrangement joins TRBV7-9 to TRBJ2-7, with a tentative D call TRBD2 (5 bases). Germline CDR1 reads SEHNR; CDR2 reads FQNEAQ (reference sequence). Trimming took 4 bases from V and 5 from J, leaving 9 bases between them. The CDR3 is 12 residues long. The DNA of the CDR3 is TGTGCCAGCAGCTCCGTCGGGGACGAGCAGTACTTC. Amino acid sequence: CASSSVGDEQYF.

The DNA of the CDR3 is TGTGCCAGCAGCCCCTCAGCTGGGGCCAACGTCCTGACTTTC. This gives the protein CASSPSAGANVLTF. V is TRBV11-2 and J is TRBJ2-6; no clear D. V lost 5 bases and J 2 bases, leaving 7 bases between the germline ends. Germline V gene data show CDR1 as SGHAT and CDR2 as FQNNGV. The CDR3 has 14 residues. Together with reference TRBV11-2 and TRBJ2-6, the CDR3 gives the full variable domain: EAGVAQSPRYKIIEKRQSVAFWCNPISGHATLYWYQQILGQGPKLLIQFQNNGVVDDSQLPKDRFSAERLKGVDSTLKIQPAKLEDSAVYLCASSPSAGANVLTFGAGSRLTVL.

The V gene is TRBV6-6, the J gene TRBJ2-7, with D possibly TRBD2 on 5 matching bases. Per germline, CDR1 MNHNY and CDR2 SVGAGI (reference sequence). This CDR3 comprises 15 residues. The V end lost 0 bases, the J end lost 3 bases, and 12 bases lay between the germline ends. In DNA, the CDR3 is TGTGCCAGCAGTTACTCGAGGGCCAGAGACTACGAGCAGTACTTC. Translating it yields CASSYSRARDYEQYF.

In this sample, this clone turned up once. V gene TRBV4-3 combines with J gene TRBJ2-1; TRBD1 agrees at 7 bases. V gave up 0 bases and J gave up 3 bases; unmatched junction bases: 2. CDR3 size: 15 residues. CDR1 LGHNA and CDR2 YSLEER come from the germline V gene. The CDR3 sequence is CASSQEGTDYNEQFF. The DNA of the CDR3 is TGCGCCAGCAGCCAAGAGGGGACAGACTACAATGAGCAGTTCTTC.

Of note for this clone: Within the sample, other DNA sequences also encode this same CDR3. The chain employs TRBV11-2 and TRBJ1-1, with D possibly being TRBD1 (6 bases). Germline CDR1 reads SGHAT; CDR2 reads FQNNGV. This CDR3 has 11 residues. Trimming removed 1 base at V and 11 bases at J, with 8 bases between. The CDR3 here is CASSLGGAAFF. CDR3 DNA: TGTGCCAGCAGCTTAGGGGGGGCGGCTTTCTTT.

This clone has just a few counts. The chain couples TRBV13 to TRBJ2-1; 12 bases align to TRBD2. Per germline, CDR1 PRHDT and CDR2 FYEKMQ (reference sequence). V lost 5 bases, J lost 6 bases, and 11 bases stayed unmatched. This CDR3 spans 17 amino acids. CDR3 DNA sequence: TGTGCCAGCAGCCGGGGGCCACTAGCGGGGGGACGCAATGAGCAGTTCTTC. This sequence encodes CASSRGPLAGGRNEQFF.

The rearrangement links TRBV11-3 to TRBJ2-3; D is uncertain. Trimming stripped 1 base from V and 0 bases from J, with 11 bases between. The CDR3 sequence is 16 residues long. Germline V gene lookup returns CDR1 SGHNT and CDR2 YENEEA. CDR3 bases: TGTGCCAGCAGCTTAGGACGGCCTGGGAGCACAGATACGCAGTATTTT. As protein: CASSLGRPGSTDTQYF.

The V and J genes are TRBV25-1 and TRBJ2-2, with a tentative D call TRBD1 (6 bases). V shed 4 bases and J shed 2 bases, with 14 bases lying between them. The CDR3 is made up of 16 amino acids. The germline CDR1 and CDR2 sequences are MGHDK and SYGVNS. In nucleotides, the CDR3 is TGTGCCAGCAGTGTTCAAATCAGGGGAAACACCGGGGAGCTGTTTTTT. Amino acids: CASSVQIRGNTGELFF.

The chain has TRBV5-1 and TRBJ2-5, with 10 bases matching TRBD2. V shed 0 bases and J 4 bases; nucleotides not matched to a gene: 6. The CDR3 runs to 16 residues. The V gene's germline CDR1 is SGHRS and CDR2 YFSETQ. CDR3 region: CASSLEASGRTETQYF. The CDR3 nucleotides read TGCGCCAGCAGCTTGGAGGCTAGCGGGAGAACAGAGACCCAGTACTTC.

Here the CDR3 DNA reads TGTGCCAGTAGTAGGGCGGGAGCGAACCAAGAGACCCAGTACTTC. Translating gives CASSRAGANQETQYF. V is TRBV19 and J is TRBJ2-5, with 7 bases that match TRBD2. Germline values: CDR1 LNHDA, CDR2 SQIVND (reference sequence). V was clipped by 4 bases and J by 0 bases; unmatched bases: 5. CDR3 length: 15 amino acids.

This chain joins TRBV28 and TRBJ1-6; TRBD1 matches 9 bases. The J segment lost 1 base and the V segment lost 5 bases, leaving 6 bases of the junction unmatched. Germline CDR1 MDHEN, CDR2 SYDVKM. The CDR3 extends over 17 amino acids. The CDR3: CASSTGTGRSYNSPLHF. The DNA for the CDR3 is TGTGCCAGCAGTACCGGGACAGGGCGGTCCTATAATTCACCCCTCCACTTT. The variable domain in full, with the rest retrieved from reference TRBV28 and TRBJ1-6, is DVKVTQSSRYLVKRTGEKVFLECVQDMDHENMFWYRQDPGLGLRLIYFSYDVKMKEKGDIPEGYSVSREKKERFSLILESASTNQTSMYLCASSTGTGRSYNSPLHFGNGTRLTVT.

The V call is TRBV11-1, the J call TRBJ2-1, with 15 bases aligning to TRBD2. This CDR3 contains 15 residues. CDR1 is SGHAT and CDR2 is FQDESV in the germline V gene (reference sequence). Unmatched junction bases numbered 1, after V lost 4 bases and J lost 6 bases. The CDR3 DNA follows: TGTGCCAGCAGCTGGACTAGCGGGGGGGCCAATGAGCAGTTCTTC. Its protein product is CASSWTSGGANEQFF.

As to this clone: This specimen includes other DNA sequences encoding the same CDR3. CDR3 coding DNA: TGTGCCAGCAGCCAGACCTACGAGCAGTACTTC. This sequence encodes CASSQTYEQYF. The V and J genes are TRBV6-1 and TRBJ2-7; D is undetermined. Germline-derived CDR1 and CDR2 are MNHNS and SASEGT. The germline V and J ends were trimmed by 6 bases and 2 bases, with 5 bases remaining between them. The CDR3 runs to 11 residues.

The chain has TRBV25-1 and TRBJ2-1, with TRBD1 identical over 7 bases. The CDR3 has 15 residues. Germline lookup yields CDR1 MGHDK and CDR2 SYGVNS. V shed 2 bases and J 4 bases; nucleotides not matched to a gene: 5. The CDR3 DNA follows: TGTGCCAGCAGTGAAGGGACAGCTAAATACAATGAGCAGTTCTTC. Amino acids: CASSEGTAKYNEQFF.

This sequence joins TRBV5-6 and TRBJ2-5; D might be TRBD2 (6 bases). The CDR3 length is 15 residues. Trimming cost V 4 bases and J 5 bases, with 18 bases left between them. The germline gives CDR1 SGHDT, CDR2 YYEEEE. DNA for the CDR3: TGTGCCAGCAGCCCCCGGGACTTGGGAGCGGAGACCCAGTACTTC. It specifies CASSPRDLGAETQYF.